This T cell receptor (beta chain) was found in a study of blood T cell repertoires in COVID-19. In the study overall: Sites across the United States, Italy and Spain contributed samples from acute and convalescent COVID-19. T cells, B-cell-depleted T cells, or PBMCs provided the cDNA or gDNA that served as material.

Per the authors' pipeline: Amplification of reference gene primers was used by the study to estimate nucleated cell counts. Using immunoSEQ multiplex PCR, the repertoire was profiled, and TCRdb retains in-frame clones only, with some absent. D and trimming were read from the DNA, whereas the V and J calls and clone size are those reported in that table. The sample gives hundreds of thousands of clones, less than 90% of which show up once; around a sixth is in the top ten. Losses at the gene ends were 1 base for V and 8 bases for J; bases not matched to a gene: 5. The CDR3 covers 15 residues. CDR1 is LGHDT and CDR2 is YNNKEL in the germline V gene (reference sequence).

The receptor's source is a woman aged 80 or older with active or convalescent COVID-19. The sequenced sample consisted of peripheral blood. The genes are TRBV3-1 (or the pseudogene TRBV3-2) and TRBJ1-6, with 7 bases aligning to TRBD1. CDR3 in DNA: TGTGCCAGCAGCCAAGTACAGGGGCGCGATTCACCCCTCCACTTT. It specifies CASSQVQGRDSPLHF.